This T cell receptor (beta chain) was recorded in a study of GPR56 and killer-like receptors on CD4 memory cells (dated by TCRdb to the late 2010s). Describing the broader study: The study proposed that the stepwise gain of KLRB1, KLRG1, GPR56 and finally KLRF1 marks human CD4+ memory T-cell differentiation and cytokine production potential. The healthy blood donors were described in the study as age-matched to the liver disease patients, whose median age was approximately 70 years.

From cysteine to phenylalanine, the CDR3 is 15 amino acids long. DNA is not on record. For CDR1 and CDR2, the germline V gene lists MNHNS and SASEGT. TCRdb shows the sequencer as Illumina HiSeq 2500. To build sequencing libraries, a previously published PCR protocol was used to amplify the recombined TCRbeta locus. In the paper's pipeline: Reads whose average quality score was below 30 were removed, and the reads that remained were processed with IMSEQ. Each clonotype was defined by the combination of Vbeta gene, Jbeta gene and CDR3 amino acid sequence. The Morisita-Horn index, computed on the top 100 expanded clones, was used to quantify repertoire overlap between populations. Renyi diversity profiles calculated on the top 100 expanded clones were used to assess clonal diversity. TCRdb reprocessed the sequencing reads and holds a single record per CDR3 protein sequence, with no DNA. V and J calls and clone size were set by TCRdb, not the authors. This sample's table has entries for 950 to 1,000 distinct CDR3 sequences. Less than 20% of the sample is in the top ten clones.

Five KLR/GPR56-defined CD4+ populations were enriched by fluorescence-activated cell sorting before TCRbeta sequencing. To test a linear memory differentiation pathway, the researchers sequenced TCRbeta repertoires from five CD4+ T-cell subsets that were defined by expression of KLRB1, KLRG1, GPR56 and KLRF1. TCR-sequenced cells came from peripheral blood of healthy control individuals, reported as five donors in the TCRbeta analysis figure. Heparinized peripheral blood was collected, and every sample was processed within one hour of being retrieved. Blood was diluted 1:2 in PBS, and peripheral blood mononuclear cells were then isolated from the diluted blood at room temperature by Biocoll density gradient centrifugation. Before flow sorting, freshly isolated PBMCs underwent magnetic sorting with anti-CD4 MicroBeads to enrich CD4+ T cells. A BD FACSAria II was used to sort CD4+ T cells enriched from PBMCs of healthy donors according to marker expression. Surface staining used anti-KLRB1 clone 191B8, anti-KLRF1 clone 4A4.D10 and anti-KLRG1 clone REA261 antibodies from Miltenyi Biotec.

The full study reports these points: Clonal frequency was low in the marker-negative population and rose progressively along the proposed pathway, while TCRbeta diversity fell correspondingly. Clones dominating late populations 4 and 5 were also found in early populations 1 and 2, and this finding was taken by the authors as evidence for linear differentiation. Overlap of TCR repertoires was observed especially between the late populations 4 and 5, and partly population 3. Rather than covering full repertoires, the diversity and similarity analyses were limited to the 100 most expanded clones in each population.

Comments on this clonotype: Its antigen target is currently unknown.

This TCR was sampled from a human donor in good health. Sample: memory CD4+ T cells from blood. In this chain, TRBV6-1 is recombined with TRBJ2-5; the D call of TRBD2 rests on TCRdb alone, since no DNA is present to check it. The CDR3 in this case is CASSEAGLAGETQYF.